This section outlines one TCR beta chain sequence together with its context. This clonotype was seen repeatedly, ten times or more. Its recognized antigen is unknown. Base-call qualities are not available, and no considerably larger clone is one nucleotide away. PBMCs were isolated by Ficoll-Paque density gradient centrifugation. The V and J ends are trimmed by 5 bases and 0 bases, leaving 14 bases between them. CDR1 DFQATT and CDR2 SNEGSKA were looked up in the germline V gene (reference sequence). The CDR3 runs 15 residues from the cysteine to the phenylalanine. The CDR3 DNA has 45 bases and is translated from base 1. This sample is part of a study of T-cell memory formation after mild COVID-19 (dated by TCRdb to the early 2020s). Turning to the overall study: Most TCR sequence clusters were specific to one of the two donors. The cohort was made up of two young adult volunteers, one female and one male, who were previously healthy. T-cell clones expanding and contracting after mild COVID-19 in two donors were tracked by longitudinal TCRalpha and TCRbeta repertoire sequencing.

The study at large found these results: The study covered only a couple of mild cases, and larger cohorts including severe cases with pre-infection samples were considered necessary. Balanced CD4/CD8 phenotypes were observed for clones contracting from day 15 to 85, whereas a bias towards CD4+ was observed for a second wave of clones expanding from day 15 to 37. Contracting CD4+ clones were found mainly in CM and EM memory subsets, while CD8+ clones were enriched in EMRA. Some responding clones were detected in pre-infection memory, which suggested that pre-existing cross-reactive memory T cells had joined the SARS-CoV-2 response. Whether the second-wave clones peaking on day 37 were SARS-CoV-2 specific was not confirmed.

Sequencing used an Illumina NovaSeq 6000. TCRalpha and TCRbeta cDNA libraries were built by 5'RACE with constant-segment primers, adding sample barcodes and unique molecular identifiers. Trizol reagent was used to extract RNA from every sample. Amplification of the libraries took two PCR steps, and the second step added a second sample barcode plus Illumina TruSeq adapters. Sequencing of libraries was performed on an Illumina NovaSeq with 2 x 150 bp paired-end reads. The study's processing was this. With migec v1.2.7, reads were demultiplexed and then collapsed into UMI-guided consensus sequences. Using mixcr v2.1.11, UMI consensuses were aligned to TRA and TRB V and J templates and then assembled into clonotypes. Expanded or contracted clonotypes were those called significant by both edgeR and NoisET, with noise models trained on biological replicates. For edgeR calls, a false discovery rate-adjusted p below 0.01 and a log2 fold-change threshold of 1 were applied. As an exploratory analysis of dynamics, max-normalized trajectories of the 1000 most abundant clonotypes were examined by PCA with hierarchical clustering. Separately sequenced CD4+ and CD8+ repertoires were used to assign a CD4 or CD8 phenotype to each responding clone. The raw public reads went through TCRdb reprocessing: fastp at Q25, MiXCR clone calling, in-frame beta chains kept. Identical CDR3 proteins give one entry, which carries the most common genes and DNA. In this record, the V and J calls reflect TCRdb's handling and not the investigators' own analysis. The sample includes a few hundred thousand distinct CDR3 sequences, with less than 9.5% observed a single time. Around a fifth of the sample is in the top ten clones.

Sequenced sample: PBMCs or a T cell subset sorted from them (not recorded which). The chain was built from TRBV20-1 and TRBJ2-4, with TRBD2 perhaps the D gene, on 6 matching bases. The sequence was obtained from a man younger than 30 who had mild COVID-19 (a few samples of this study predate the infection). The sample titles of this study are shuffled in the database, so cell type and time point are left out; the donor was told from shared clones. The CDR3 protein: CSAPPGGLAKNIQYF. In nucleotides, the sequence is TGCAGTGCTCCACCCGGGGGACTAGCCAAAAACATTCAGTACTTC.